The subject of this entry is one T cell receptor (beta chain). The data derive from a study of human T cells and chemical hapten exposure. The CDR3 runs to 14 residues. The V gene's germline CDR1 is SGHRS and CDR2 YFSETQ. Trimming left V 3 bases short and J 2 bases short, with 8 bases between. Whole blood that had not been fractionated was the source of extracted total RNA. Each CDR3 protein is one row after TCRdb ran MiXCR on the 5' RACE reads. Here the sample spans 70,000 to 85,000 distinct CDR3 sequences, about 16% being singletons. The chain carries TRBV5-1 and TRBJ2-2; D ambiguous. This receptor was identified in a female donor in good health. CDR3: CASSSTSNTGELFF. The CDR3 DNA reads TGCGCCAGCAGCTCGACATCTAACACCGGGGAGCTGTTTTTT.